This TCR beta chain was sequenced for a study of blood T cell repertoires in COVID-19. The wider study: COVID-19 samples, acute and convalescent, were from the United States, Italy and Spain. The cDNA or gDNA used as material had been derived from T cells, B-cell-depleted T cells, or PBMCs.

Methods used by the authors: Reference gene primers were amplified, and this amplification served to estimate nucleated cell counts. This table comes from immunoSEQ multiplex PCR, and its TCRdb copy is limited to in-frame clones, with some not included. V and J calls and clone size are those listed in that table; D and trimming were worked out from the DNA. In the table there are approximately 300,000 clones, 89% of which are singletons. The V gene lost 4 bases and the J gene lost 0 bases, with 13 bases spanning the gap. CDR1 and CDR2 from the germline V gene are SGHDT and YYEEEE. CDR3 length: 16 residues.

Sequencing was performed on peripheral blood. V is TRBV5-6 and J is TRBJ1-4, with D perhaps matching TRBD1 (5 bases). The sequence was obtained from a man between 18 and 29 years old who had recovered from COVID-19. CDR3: CASSITDSPTNEKLFF. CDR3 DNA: TGTGCCAGCAGCATAACAGACAGTCCAACTAATGAAAAACTGTTTTTT.